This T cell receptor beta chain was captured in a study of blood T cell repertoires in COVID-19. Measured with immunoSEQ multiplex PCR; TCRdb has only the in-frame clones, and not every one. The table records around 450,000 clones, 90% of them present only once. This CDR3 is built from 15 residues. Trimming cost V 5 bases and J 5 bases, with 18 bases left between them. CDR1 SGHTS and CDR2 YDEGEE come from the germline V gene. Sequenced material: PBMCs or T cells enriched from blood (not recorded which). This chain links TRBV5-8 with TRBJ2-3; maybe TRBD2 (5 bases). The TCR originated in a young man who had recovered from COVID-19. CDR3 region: CASSVRAKSGDTQYF. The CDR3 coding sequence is TGTGCCAGCAGTGTCCGGGCGAAAAGCGGAGATACGCAGTATTTT.